This T cell receptor (beta chain) was sequenced for a study of T cells in women clearing cervical HPV infection. Study at large: Case blood was drawn when the lesion was first found; control blood after infection became undetectable. For cases, blood was sampled a median 149 days after lesion detection, interquartile range roughly 80 to 220 days. With HLA typing for only a few women, HLA confounding remains possible.

Repertoires were generated with immunoSEQ multiplex PCR, while TCRdb's copy carries only in-frame clones and drops some. This sample contains 25,000 to 30,000 clones. Study-level points and caveats: Controls had more TRBV6-7 (approximately 0.16%) than cases (approximately 0.11%).

Concerning this clone itself: The antigen is unknown. With the read ending 3 residues before the CDR3 end, the germline J gene is used to fill in that end.

There are 16 residues in the CDR3. The V and J ends lost 4 bases and 2 bases respectively, with 17 bases between them. Germline CDR1 reads SGHDN; CDR2 reads FVKESK. V usage is TRBV14 and J usage is TRBJ1-1; D is possibly TRBD1 (6 bases). Sequenced material: blood buffy coat. The clonotype comes from a woman between 18 and 70 years old with a cervical HPV16 infection that either progressed to CIN3+ or cleared (not recorded which). The DNA read from the CDR3 is TGTGCCAGCAGCCCCAGGACAGCTCGTCTTAACACTGAA. Its translation: CASSPRTARLNTE. The full CDR3 protein reads CASSPRTARLNTEAFF.